What follows describes a single T cell receptor (beta chain). Some clones are missing from TCRdb's copy, which holds only in-frame ones; the method was immunoSEQ multiplex PCR. Altogether approximately 35,000 clones are present, around 93% being singletons, with the ten largest covering approximately 2%. The data stem from a study of T cells in localized non-small cell lung cancer. Sequences were derived from peripheral blood, sampled before any cancer treatment. This clonotype was obtained from a female donor of 60 years or more with stage I lung adenocarcinoma.

The CDR3 protein is CASSVGTGASYEQYF. In nucleotides, the CDR3 is TGTGCCAGCAGCGTAGGGACAGGGGCCTCCTACGAGCAGTACTTC. The chain carries TRBV9 and TRBJ2-7; 9 bases line up with TRBD1. CDR3 length: 15 amino acids. Germline lookup yields CDR1 SGDLS and CDR2 YYNGEE. Trimming removed 0 bases from V and 0 bases from J; junction bases left unmatched: 1.